A selection of T cell receptor beta chains follows, all from one sample in a study of tumor-infiltrating lymphocytes in primary liver carcinoma. TCRdb recomputed calls from the multiplex PCR reads with MiXCR, one row per CDR3 protein. The sample shows some 100,000 distinct CDR3 sequences, around 66% of them seen only once. The source material was liver tumor tissue from sampling region 2. These receptors all stem from a woman aged 55-69 years with primary liver carcinoma and hepatitis B virus infection. The CDR3 runs from the conserved cysteine through the conserved F or W. The D gene is left open where the match is weak. Clone size is shown for a subset of rows, as once, few, many or a class of expanded clone.

TRBJ2-7 | - | TRBV6-6 | - | CVSSYSGRRSSYEQYF | TGTGTCAGCAGTTACTCGGGACGGAGGAGCTCCTACGAGCAGTACTTT
TRBJ2-7 | medium-sized | TRBV11-2 | TRBD2 | CASSLDRGLVPEQYF | TGTGCCAGCAGCTTAGATAGGGGACTAGTTCCCGAGCAGTACTTC
TRBJ2-7 | - | TRBV11-2 | - | CASGLGPTYEQYF | TGTGCCAGTGGCTTAGGGCCCACCTACGAGCAGTACTTC
TRBJ2-1 | many | TRBV5-1 | TRBD2 | CASSSTSGRASYSYNEQFF | TGCGCCAGCAGCTCCACTAGCGGGAGGGCCTCCTACTCTTACAATGAGCAGTTCTTC
TRBJ2-5 | - | TRBV11-2 | - | CASSSIPQWRETQYF | TGTGCCAGCAGCTCAATACCCCAGTGGCGAGAGACCCAGTACTTC
TRBJ2-1 | - | TRBV29-1 | TRBD2 | CSARSGTSGIKSSYDEQFF | TGCAGCGCTAGATCGGGGACTAGCGGGATAAAAAGTTCCTACGATGAGCAGTTCTTC
TRBJ2-3 | - | TRBV13 | - | CVSSFRGWNTDTQYF | TGTGTCAGCAGCTTTAGGGGGTGGAACACAGATACGCAGTATTTT
TRBJ2-3 | few | TRBV7-9 | - | CASSSLRIRRRDTQYF | TGTGCCAGCAGCTCGCTCCGGATTCGACGAAGGGATACGCAGTATTTT
TRBJ2-3 | - | TRBV7-8 | - | CASSSHREQVVWGTDTQYF | TGTGCCAGCAGCTCCCACAGGGAACAGGTTGTTTGGGGCACAGATACGCAGTATTTT
TRBJ2-1 | - | TRBV5-1 | TRBD2 | CAISWSLGAGGSYNEQFF | TGCGCCATCAGCTGGAGCCTCGGGGCGGGGGGATCCTACAATGAGCAGTTCTTC
TRBJ2-1 | - | TRBV19 | TRBD2 | CASSPEGTSGLLYNEQFF | TGTGCCAGTAGTCCTGAAGGCACTAGCGGGTTACTCTACAATGAGCAGTTCTTC
TRBJ1-2 | medium-sized | TRBV29-1 | - | CSVEETANYGYTF | TGCAGCGTTGAAGAGACAGCTAACTATGGCTACACCTTC
TRBJ2-5 | - | TRBV12-3/TRBV12-4 | TRBD2 | CVSSRGEETQYF | TGTGTCAGCAGTCGGGGGGAGGAGACCCAGTACTTC
TRBJ1-1 | few | TRBV12-3/TRBV12-4 | - | CASHMGTERNTEAFF | TGTGCCAGCCATATGGGGACGGAGAGGAACACTGAAGCTTTCTTC
TRBJ2-1 | many | TRBV29-1 | TRBD1 | CSVEGTGAYNEQFF | TGCAGCGTCGAAGGGACAGGGGCCTACAATGAGCAGTTCTTC
TRBJ2-2 | many | TRBV4-2 | - | CASSPRLDPVGELFF | TGTGCCAGCAGCCCCCGACTAGACCCGGTCGGGGAGCTGTTTTTT
TRBJ2-2 | - | TRBV10-1 | - | CASSQGSGELFF | TGCGCCAGCAGTCAGGGCTCCGGAGAGCTGTTTTTT
TRBJ1-1 | - | TRBV11-2 | - | CDSSLEGDTEAFF | TGTGACAGCAGCTTAGAAGGTGACACTGAAGCTTTCTTT
TRBJ2-3 | many | TRBV10-1 | - | CASSGGTPYSTDTQYF | TGCGCCAGCAGTGGGGGGACACCTTACAGCACAGATACGCAGTATTTT
TRBJ1-5 | - | TRBV12-3/TRBV12-4 | - | CASSFLRVGPNQPQHF | TGTGCCAGCAGTTTTTTAAGGGTTGGCCCGAATCAGCCCCAGCATTTT
TRBJ1-1 | many | TRBV5-1 | TRBD1 | CASSFAGDRVAFF | TGCGCCAGCAGCTTCGCTGGGGACAGGGTGGCTTTCTTT
TRBJ2-7 | - | TRBV11-2 | TRBD2 | CANSSISRLAGGQKAYEQYF | TGTGCCAACAGCTCCATTTCCCGACTAGCGGGAGGGCAGAAAGCCTACGAGCAGTACTTC